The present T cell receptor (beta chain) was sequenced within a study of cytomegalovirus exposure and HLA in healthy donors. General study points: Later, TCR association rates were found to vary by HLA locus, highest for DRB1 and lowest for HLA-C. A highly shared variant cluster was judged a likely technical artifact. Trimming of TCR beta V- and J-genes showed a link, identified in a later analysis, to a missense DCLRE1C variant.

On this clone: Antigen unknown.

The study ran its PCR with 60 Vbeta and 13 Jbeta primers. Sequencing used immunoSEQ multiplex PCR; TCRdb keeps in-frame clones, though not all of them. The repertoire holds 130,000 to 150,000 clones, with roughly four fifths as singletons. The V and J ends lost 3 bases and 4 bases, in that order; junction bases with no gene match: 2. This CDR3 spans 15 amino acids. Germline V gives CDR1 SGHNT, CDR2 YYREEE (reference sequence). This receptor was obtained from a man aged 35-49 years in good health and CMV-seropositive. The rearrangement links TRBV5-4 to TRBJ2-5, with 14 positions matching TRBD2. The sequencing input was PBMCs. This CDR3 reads CASSSGTSGRETQYF. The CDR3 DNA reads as TGTGCCAGCAGCTCCGGGACTAGCGGGAGAGAGACCCAGTACTTC.